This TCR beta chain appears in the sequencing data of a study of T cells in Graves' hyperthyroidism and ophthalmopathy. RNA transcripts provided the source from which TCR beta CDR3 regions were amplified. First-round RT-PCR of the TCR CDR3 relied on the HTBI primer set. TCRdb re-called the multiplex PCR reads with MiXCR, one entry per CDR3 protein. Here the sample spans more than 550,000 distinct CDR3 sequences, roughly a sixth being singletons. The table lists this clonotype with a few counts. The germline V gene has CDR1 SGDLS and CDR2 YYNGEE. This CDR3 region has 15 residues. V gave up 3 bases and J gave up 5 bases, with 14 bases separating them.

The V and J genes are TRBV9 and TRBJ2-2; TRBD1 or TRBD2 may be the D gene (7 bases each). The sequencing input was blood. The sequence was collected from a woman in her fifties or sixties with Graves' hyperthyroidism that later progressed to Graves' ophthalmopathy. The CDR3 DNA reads TGTGCCAGCAGCGCCAACAGGGGAGGGACCGGGGAGCTGTTTTTT. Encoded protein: CASSANRGGTGELFF.